These 7 T cell receptor beta chains originate from one sample sequenced in a study of CD8 T cells in Susac syndrome. When the RNA was reverse transcribed, random hexamers were used with an input of roughly 0.5 to 1 ug. TCRdb analysed the immunoSEQ multiplex PCR reads with MiXCR anew, one entry per CDR3 protein. Of some 260,000 distinct CDR3 sequences listed, around 84% are singletons. Sequenced sample: CD8+ T cells from PBMCs. All receptors derive from a human donor with multiple sclerosis.

This chain uses TRBV5-6 with TRBJ1-2, with a possible D match to TRBD1 (5 bases). Germline V lookup: CDR1 SGHDT, CDR2 YYEEEE. The CDR3 is 11 residues long. Trimming pared 4 bases from V and 14 bases from J, leaving 15 bases between. CDR3 amino acids: CASSTGPTQTF. The DNA of the CDR3 is TGTGCCAGCAGCACGGGACCGACCCAGACCTTC. Drawing the rest from reference TRBV5-6 and TRBJ1-2, the complete variable domain is DAGVTQSPTHLIKTRGQQVTLRCSPKSGHDTVSWYQQALGQGPQFIFQYYEEEERQRGNFPDRFSGHQFPNYSSELNVNALLLGDSALYLCASSTGPTQTFGSGTRLTVV.

This chain connects TRBV28 to TRBJ2-1; the D gene is possibly TRBD1 (6 bases). The CDR3 contains 13 residues. The germline V gene has CDR1 MDHEN and CDR2 SYDVKM. V was clipped by 10 bases and J by 7 bases, with 17 bases between them. CDR3 DNA sequence: TGTGCCACCCTGGGGGCTGCCGGGAATGAGCAGTTCTTC. Translation: CATLGAAGNEQFF.

This sequence joins TRBV5-7 and TRBJ2-1; D remains unclear. TRBV5-7 is known as an ORF, though its function is uncertain. Trimming took off 4 bases at V and 7 bases at J, with 18 bases between the two ends. This CDR3 comprises 15 residues. CDR3 amino acids: CASSRRKVRVNEQFF. As DNA, the CDR3 is TGTGCCAGCAGCAGGCGAAAGGTTAGGGTTAATGAGCAGTTCTTC.

The chain is built from TRBV28 and TRBJ2-1; the D is unclear. Germline-derived CDR1 and CDR2 are MDHEN and SYDVKM. This CDR3 is 15 amino acids long. Trimming shortened V by 4 bases and J by 0 bases, and 10 bases separated the two germline ends. This CDR3 is CASSSSSSSYNEQFF. Written as DNA, the CDR3 is TGTGCCAGCAGTTCTTCCTCTAGCTCCTACAATGAGCAGTTCTTC.

Note on this clonotype: A read error may produce the germline difference seen at one junction end. This chain connects TRBV6-5 to TRBJ2-7; 9 bases match TRBD2. This CDR3 comprises 14 residues. From germline, CDR1 is MNHEY and CDR2 SVGAGI. The CDR3 nucleotides read TGTGCCAGCCTCAAAGCCCCTGGTCTAGCGGGATACGACTTC. It specifies CASLKAPGLAGYDF.

This chain joins TRBV28 and TRBJ2-3; 7 bases are a match to TRBD2. The CDR3 is 15 residues long. CDR1 is MDHEN, CDR2 SYDVKM, per germline. Losses at the gene ends were 10 bases for V and 4 bases for J; bases not matched to a gene: 14. The CDR3 spells CATTPGRESADTQYF. The CDR3 DNA is TGTGCCACCACCCCAGGGCGGGAGTCCGCAGATACGCAGTATTTT.

The V and J genes are TRBV27 and TRBJ2-3; possibly TRBD1 for D (5 bases). The V end lost 3 bases, the J end lost 2 bases, and 9 bases lay between the germline ends. Germline assignment: CDR1 MNHEY and CDR2 SMNVEV (reference sequence). The CDR3 is 14 amino acids. For the CDR3, the DNA is TGTGCCAGCAGTTTGGTCAGGGCCACAGATACGCAGTATTTT. This gives the protein CASSLVRATDTQYF.